One sample yielded the 32 T cell receptor beta chains listed below, sequenced in a study of low-dose radiotherapy and immunotherapy resistance in tumors. cDNA synthesis used a TRAV/TRBV-specific primer set for both chains. For amplifying TCRs, the PCR ran for 20 to 25 cycles with Phusion, which was used together with a constant-region primer and the adapter on the V primers. TCRdb fed the reads into MiXCR, producing one record per CDR3 protein. The sample has 65,000 to 85,000 distinct CDR3 sequences, about a sixth seen once; the top ten hold approximately 1.5%. Time point of the sample: after trial treatment. Sample treatment: LDRT plus nivolumab, ipilimumab, low-dose cyclophosphamide and aspirin (RACIN trial). This specimen was PBMCs, taken after low-dose radiotherapy plus immunotherapy. These receptors all come from a male donor with prostate cancer.

This clonotype was observed many times. The CDR3 loop reads CASSPRDSNQPQHF. CDR3 bases: TGTGCCAGCAGTCCTCGGGACAGCAATCAGCCCCAGCATTTT. This chain uses TRBV6-5 with TRBJ1-5; TRBD1 might be the D (5 bases). Germline lookup yields CDR1 MNHEY and CDR2 SVGAGI. Deletions cut 5 bases from V and 1 base from J, with 9 bases between. This CDR3 comprises 14 residues.

This clonotype was picked up many times. The chain is built from TRBV29-1 and TRBJ1-2; a possible D gene is TRBD1 (5 bases). Trimming pared 4 bases from V and 3 bases from J, leaving 15 bases between. The germline CDR1 and CDR2 sequences are SQVTM and ANQGSEA. The CDR3 sequence is 14 residues long. The CDR3 region has the DNA TGCAGCGTTGCCCCCGGGGCGCAGGACTATGGCTACACCTTC. This gives the protein CSVAPGAQDYGYTF. The full variable domain, in which reference TRBV29-1 and TRBJ1-2 provide the parts outside the CDR3, is SAVISQKPSRDICQRGTSLTIQCQVDSQVTMMFWYRQQPGQSLTLIATANQGSEATYESGFVIDKFPISRPNLTFSTLTVSNMSPEDSSIYLCSVAPGAQDYGYTFGSGTRLTVV.

This chain joins TRBV28 and TRBJ2-1, with unresolved D. This CDR3 is 12 amino acids long. V was pared by 2 bases and J by 10 bases, with 9 bases between. CDR1 is MDHEN and CDR2 is SYDVKM in the germline V gene. CDR3 amino acids: CASSLRVSEQFF. The CDR3 DNA reads TGTGCCAGCAGTTTAAGGGTAAGCGAGCAGTTCTTC.

On this clonotype: This probably arose from a read error, given a far larger clone one base away. V usage is TRBV6-2 or TRBV6-3 and J usage is TRBJ2-7; TRBD2 matches 7 bases. In germline, CDR1 is MNHEY, CDR2 SVGEGT. The CDR3 is 14 residues long. The CDR3 coding sequence is TGTGCCAGCACACGGGACTACACGTACAATGAGCAGTTATTC. Protein: CASTRDYTYNEQLF.

This clonotype was seen a handful of times. The chain joins TRBV7-2 to TRBJ2-3; 12 nucleotides match TRBD2. The CDR3 sequence is 16 residues long. From germline, CDR1 is SGHTA and CDR2 FQGNSA. Trimming cost V 5 bases and J 2 bases; bases outside gene matches: 5. DNA for the CDR3: TGTGCCAGCAGCCCAAGGACTAGCGGGACCACAGATACGCAGTATTTT. Its protein is CASSPRTSGTTDTQYF.

In its sample, this clonotype was seen many times. The chain couples TRBV12-3 or TRBV12-4 to TRBJ1-5; 7 nucleotides agree with TRBD1. The CDR3 extends over 16 amino acids. J lost 2 bases, V lost 7 bases, and 11 bases had no gene match. DNA of the CDR3: TGTGCCAGCACCTCGAGAGGGACAGCCGGCAATCAGCCCCAGCATTTT. This translates into CASTSRGTAGNQPQHF.

V usage is TRBV14 and J usage is TRBJ1-6; D not certain. This CDR3 has 16 residues. With 1 base removed from V and 8 bases from J, the gap between germline ends came to 15 bases. The germline gives CDR1 SGHDN, CDR2 FVKESK. This chain's CDR3 is CASSQVTSGGDSPLHF. CDR3 nucleotide sequence: TGTGCCAGCAGCCAAGTAACGTCAGGTGGGGATTCACCCCTCCACTTT.

This clonotype has ten or more counts. This chain connects TRBV20-1 to TRBJ2-7; D is perhaps TRBD1 or TRBD2 (5 bases each). The CDR3 sequence is 13 residues long. Germline assignment: CDR1 DFQATT and CDR2 SNEGSKA (reference sequence). Trimming took off 6 bases at V and 2 bases at J, with 14 bases between the two ends. CDR3 DNA: TGCAGTGCCGGACGAGGGGCAGCCTACGAGCAGTACTTC. It encodes CSAGRGAAYEQYF.

J is TRBJ2-1 and V is TRBV20-1; 7 nucleotides agree with TRBD2. CDR1 and CDR2 (germline): DFQATT, SNEGSKA (reference sequence). J gave up 8 bases and V 4 bases, and 11 bases lay outside the gene matches. The CDR3 loop spans 14 amino acids. CDR3 sequence: CSAMAGADWDEQFF. The DNA for the CDR3 is TGCAGTGCTATGGCGGGAGCAGATTGGGATGAGCAGTTCTTC.

For this clonotype: One base away lies a much larger clone, so this may be a sequencing read error. The genes are TRBV27 and TRBJ1-2; no reliable D call. This CDR3 contains 15 residues. Germline V gene lookup returns CDR1 MNHEY and CDR2 SMNVEV (reference sequence). The CDR3 sequence: CASSPLDRDTYGHTF. CDR3 DNA: TGTGCCAGCAGTCCCTTGGACCGAGATACCTATGGCCACACCTTC.

This clonotype appeared many times. This chain links TRBV5-1 with TRBJ1-1; D gene ambiguous. CDR3 size: 13 residues. Germline lookup yields CDR1 SGHRS and CDR2 YFSETQ. V was clipped by 2 bases and J by 1 base, with 6 bases between them. The CDR3 region has the DNA TGCGCCAGCAGCTTTACAACGAACACTGAAGCTTTCTTT. Protein product: CASSFTTNTEAFF. Based on the CDR3 plus reference TRBV5-1 and TRBJ1-1, the full variable domain is KAGVTQTPRYLIKTRGQQVTLSCSPISGHRSVSWYQQTPGQGLQFLFEYFSETQRNKGNFPGRFSGRQFSNSRSEMNVSTLELGDSALYLCASSFTTNTEAFFGQGTRLTVV.

Ten or more counts support this clonotype. The rearrangement links TRBV18 to TRBJ2-7; D uncertain. Trimming removed 2 bases at V and 6 bases at J, with 8 bases between. The CDR3 loop spans 12 amino acids. Germline V gives CDR1 KGHSH, CDR2 LQKENI. The CDR3 DNA sequence: TGTGCCAGCTCACCAGTGACTCGCGAGCAGTACTTC. Translating it yields CASSPVTREQYF.

This clonotype was observed at least ten times. The rearrangement joins TRBV20-1 to TRBJ2-3, with TRBD2 matching 9 bases. Germline V gives CDR1 DFQATT, CDR2 SNEGSKA (reference sequence). Trimming took 4 bases from V and 4 from J; bases not matched to a gene: 9. CDR3 length: 15 residues. CDR3 amino acids: CSAIHSGSRADTQYF. The CDR3 DNA reads as TGCAGTGCTATTCATAGCGGGAGTCGAGCAGATACGCAGTATTTT.

This clonotype appeared many times. This chain joins TRBV28 and TRBJ1-6; tentative D call: TRBD1 (5 bases). Between the trimmed V and J ends, which lost 5 bases and 6 bases, there was a span of 14 bases. Germline CDR1 is MDHEN and CDR2 is SYDVKM. This CDR3 region has 15 residues. DNA of the CDR3: TGTGCCAGCAGTGCGCAGGGTATTCGTAATTCACCCCTCCACTTT. It translates to CASSAQGIRNSPLHF.

This clonotype was observed at least ten times. This chain uses TRBV3-1 with TRBJ2-7; 7 bases fit TRBD1. J gave up 5 bases and V 3 bases, and 1 base lay outside the gene matches. The CDR3 length is 12 residues. Germline-derived CDR1 and CDR2 are LGHDT and YNNKEL (reference sequence). The CDR3: CASSQTGNEQYF. The CDR3, as DNA: TGTGCCAGCAGCCAGACAGGGAACGAGCAGTACTTC.

This clonotype has at least ten counts. The V call is TRBV7-2, the J call TRBJ1-5; TRBD1 aligns across 11 bases. This CDR3 is built from 14 residues. The V segment lost 5 bases and the J segment 6 bases; nucleotides outside the gene matches: 3. The V gene's germline CDR1 is SGHTA and CDR2 FQGNSA. The CDR3 sequence: CASSRTGGLQPQHF. The CDR3 DNA reads as TGTGCCAGCAGCCGGACAGGGGGCCTTCAGCCCCAGCATTTT.

There are many counts of this clonotype. The chain employs TRBV5-4 and TRBJ2-1; 7 bases agree with TRBD2. V was clipped by 1 base and J by 3 bases; unmatched bases: 7. This CDR3 contains 16 residues. CDR1 is SGHNT and CDR2 is YYREEE in the germline V gene (reference sequence). CDR3 protein: CASSLSGAGDYNEQFF. The CDR3 nucleotides read TGTGCCAGCAGCTTGAGCGGCGCGGGAGACTACAATGAGCAGTTCTTC.

The table lists this clonotype with many counts. The chain joins TRBV18 to TRBJ2-7; 7 nucleotides align to TRBD1. V shed 5 bases, J shed 0 bases, and the junction held 10 bases outside the gene matches. The CDR3 extends over 16 amino acids. From germline, CDR1 is KGHSH and CDR2 LQKENI. This CDR3 reads CASSFFRQGVSYEQYF. The CDR3 DNA reads TGTGCCAGCTCATTCTTCCGACAGGGAGTCTCCTACGAGCAGTACTTC.

Ten or more counts support this clonotype. V gene TRBV28 combines with J gene TRBJ1-3; no clear D. The germline V gene has CDR1 MDHEN and CDR2 SYDVKM. The length of the CDR3 is 13 residues. Trimming left V 2 bases short and J 0 bases short, with 2 bases between. CDR3 in DNA: TGTGCCAGCAGTTTAACCTCTGGAAACACCATATATTTT. It specifies CASSLTSGNTIYF.

Ten or more counts support this clonotype. The rearrangement uses TRBV19 and TRBJ1-1; TRBD1 aligns across 7 bases. CDR1 and CDR2 (germline): LNHDA, SQIVND (reference sequence). With 6 bases clipped from V and 0 bases from J, the junction kept 7 bases outside the gene matches. This CDR3 is built from 15 residues. The CDR3 DNA is TGTGCCAGTAGCACCCGGACAGGAGTGAACACTGAAGCTTTCTTT. Amino acid sequence: CASSTRTGVNTEAFF.

The table lists this clonotype with many counts. The chain carries TRBV6-6 and TRBJ2-7; no definite D call. V was clipped by 4 bases and J by 0 bases, with 10 bases between them. Germline CDR1 reads MNHNY; CDR2 reads SVGAGI (reference sequence). This CDR3 is built from 14 residues. CDR3 sequence: CASSSVRSSYEQYF. CDR3 nucleotides: TGTGCCAGCAGTTCGGTCCGAAGCTCCTACGAGCAGTACTTC.

This clonotype was detected a few times. The V call is TRBV13, the J call TRBJ2-3; D is undetermined. The CDR3 contains 14 residues. Germline V gene sequence: CDR1 PRHDT, CDR2 FYEKMQ (reference sequence). Deletions cut 0 bases from V and 0 bases from J, with 4 bases between. Written as DNA, the CDR3 is TGTGCCAGCAGCTTAGGGCGGAGCACAGATACGCAGTATTTT. Residues: CASSLGRSTDTQYF.

At least ten counts were recorded for this clonotype. The rearrangement joins TRBV10-3 to TRBJ2-1; the D gene could be TRBD1 or TRBD2 (5 bases each). The CDR3 has 14 amino acids. Germline CDR1 and CDR2: ENHRY and SYGVKD. V was cut by 3 bases and J by 6 bases, with 12 bases left in between. As DNA, the CDR3 is TGTGCCATCAGTGATTTTGGGACCCGCAATGAGCAGTTCTTC. Translation gives CAISDFGTRNEQFF.

This clonotype has at least ten counts. V and J are TRBV27 and TRBJ1-5, with 9 bases identical to TRBD1. Germline V gene data show CDR1 as MNHEY and CDR2 as SMNVEV (reference sequence). V shed 3 bases and J 7 bases; nucleotides not matched to a gene: 4. The CDR3 extends over 14 amino acids. The CDR3 DNA follows: TGTGCCAGCAGTTTTACAGGGGGCGAGCAGCCCCAGCATTTT. Residues: CASSFTGGEQPQHF.

This clonotype was observed at least ten times. This chain links TRBV7-2 with TRBJ2-4; no clear D gene. The ends were cut back, 0 bases at V and 11 bases at J, with 8 bases in the middle. The CDR3 covers 12 residues. Per germline, CDR1 SGHTA and CDR2 FQGNSA. The DNA of the CDR3 is TGTGCCAGCAGCTTAGCGGTCCCCCTTCAGTACTTC. Its protein product is CASSLAVPLQYF.

The chain employs TRBV6-1 and TRBJ1-5; no reliable D call. Trimming took off 2 bases at V and 1 base at J, with 6 bases between the two ends. This CDR3 is built from 14 residues. Germline lookup yields CDR1 MNHNS and CDR2 SASEGT. CDR3 nucleotide sequence: TGTGCCAGCAGTGAAAGTGGGAGCAATCAGCCCCAGCATTTT. Translated, it gives CASSESGSNQPQHF.

This clonotype has at least ten counts. The chain links TRBV4-2 to TRBJ2-3, with 10 bases aligning to TRBD2. V shed 0 bases and J 1 base; nucleotides not matched to a gene: 4. The CDR3 runs 17 residues. CDR1 and CDR2 (germline): LGHNA, YNFKEQ. The CDR3 nucleotides are TGTGCCAGCAGCCAAGAGGTCCTAGCGGGGGGCACAGATACGCAGTATTTT. Its translation: CASSQEVLAGGTDTQYF.

A single count supports this clonotype. This likely stems from a read error, as it lies one base from a far larger clone. The CDR3 carries no conserved terminal phenylalanine or tryptophan, so it likely arises from a read error. The CDR3 protein is CASSLGRPGTDTQYL. The CDR3 DNA follows: TGTGCCAGCAGCTTAGGGCGCCCCGGCACAGATACGCAGTATCTT. The chain carries TRBV7-6 and TRBJ2-3; D not certain. CDR3 length: 15 residues. Germline V CDR1 and CDR2: SGHVS, FNYEAQ. V was shortened by 1 base and J by 1 base, with 9 bases between the two germline ends.

This clonotype showed up many times. V is TRBV28 and J is TRBJ2-7; D gene ambiguous. This CDR3 comprises 13 residues. CDR1 MDHEN and CDR2 SYDVKM come from the germline V gene. The V and J ends lost 9 bases and 2 bases respectively, with 14 bases between them. CDR3 protein: CASRVGQTYEQYF. The DNA for the CDR3 is TGTGCCAGTAGAGTAGGCCAAACCTACGAGCAGTACTTC.

This clonotype was seen repeatedly, ten times or more. V gene TRBV29-1 combines with J gene TRBJ2-1; 9 nucleotides agree with TRBD2. Trimming removed 1 base from V and 4 bases from J; junction bases left unmatched: 5. Germline assignment: CDR1 SQVTM and CDR2 ANQGSEA. CDR3 length: 15 amino acids. The CDR3 spells CSVEGPSGTYNEQFF. The CDR3 coding sequence is TGCAGCGTTGAAGGGCCTAGCGGGACGTACAATGAGCAGTTCTTC.

The table lists this clonotype with many counts. The chain has TRBV7-8 and TRBJ2-1; D is unresolved. This CDR3 comprises 14 residues. Between the trimmed V and J ends, which lost 4 bases and 4 bases, there was a span of 11 bases. Germline V CDR1 and CDR2: SGHVS, FQNEAQ. CDR3 amino acids: CASSSDGAYNEQFF. The CDR3 DNA reads as TGTGCCAGCAGCTCCGACGGAGCTTACAATGAGCAGTTCTTC.

The V call is TRBV5-1, the J call TRBJ1-1; D possibly corresponds to TRBD1 (6 bases). This CDR3 region has 14 residues. V lost 0 bases and J lost 4, with 10 bases in between. Germline V gives CDR1 SGHRS, CDR2 YFSETQ. The CDR3, as DNA: TGCGCCAGCAGCTTGGGTCCAGGGGCCACTGAAGCTTTCTTT. Protein product: CASSLGPGATEAFF.